Following are 27 T cell receptor beta chains from one sample sequenced in a study of early T cells in non-severe SARS-CoV-2 infection. MiXCR, run by TCRdb on the 5' RACE reads, gives a single entry per CDR3 protein. Of some 45,000 distinct CDR3 sequences listed, 3.5% to 5% are singletons. The sample comprised whole blood. The receptor source for this set is an adult who was a healthcare worker with PCR-confirmed SARS-CoV-2 infection or an uninfected control (not recorded which).

The table lists this clonotype with many counts. The chain is built from TRBV5-1 and TRBJ2-3; 15 nucleotides line up with TRBD2. The trim removed 4 bases at V and 3 bases at J, leaving 3 bases unmatched. CDR3 length equals 16 residues. CDR1 is SGHRS and CDR2 is YFSETQ in the germline V gene. CDR3: CASSPGTSGRTDTQYF. Here the CDR3 DNA reads TGCGCCAGCAGCCCCGGGACTAGCGGGAGGACAGATACGCAGTATTTT.

This clonotype was recorded a few times. The V gene is TRBV7-2, the J gene TRBJ1-4; 7 positions match TRBD1. CDR1 is SGHTA, CDR2 FQGNSA, per germline. The CDR3 has 15 amino acids. J gave up 2 bases and V 3 bases, and 3 bases lay outside the gene matches. CDR3 sequence: CASSLEGATNEKLFF. The DNA of the CDR3 is TGTGCCAGCAGCTTGGAGGGGGCCACTAATGAAAAACTGTTTTTT.

Many counts were recorded for this clonotype. The chain links TRBV10-3 to TRBJ1-4; 7 bases align to TRBD1. CDR3 length equals 13 residues. Unmatched junction bases numbered 9, after V lost 10 bases and J lost 7 bases. Germline V gene sequence: CDR1 ENHRY, CDR2 SYGVKD. In DNA, the CDR3 is TGTGCCACCCGGGACAGTCTAGGTGAAAAACTGTTTTTT. This translates into CATRDSLGEKLFF.

The chain carries TRBV6-5 and TRBJ2-7; D is uncertain. The germline CDR1 and CDR2 sequences are MNHEY and SVGAGI. The CDR3 consists of 14 residues. With 7 bases removed from V and 3 bases from J, the gap between germline ends came to 16 bases. The CDR3 bases are TGTGCCAGCACTACGCTGGCAGGCGACTACGAGCAGTACTTC. This translates into CASTTLAGDYEQYF.

This clonotype was seen at least ten times. This chain uses TRBV7-9 with TRBJ1-1; D call uncertain. Trimming removed 2 bases at V and 1 base at J, with 2 bases between. The germline gives CDR1 SEHNR, CDR2 FQNEAQ (reference sequence). The CDR3 sequence is 12 residues long. DNA for the CDR3: TGTGCCAGCAGCTTACAGAACACTGAAGCTTTCTTT. Translated: CASSLQNTEAFF.

The table lists this clonotype with many counts. The CDR3 DNA reads TGTGCCAGCAGCTTGGACGTGGACCAGGGGGGCTACACCTTC. Protein product: CASSLDVDQGGYTF. The chain recombines TRBV5-4 with TRBJ1-2; D perhaps matches TRBD1 (6 bases). V dropped 0 bases and J dropped 8 bases, with 14 bases sitting between them. Germline values: CDR1 SGHNT, CDR2 YYREEE (reference sequence). This CDR3 is built from 14 residues.

In this sample, this clonotype turned up many times. The chain combines TRBV5-1 with TRBJ2-3; the D is unclear. The ends were cut back, 4 bases at V and 1 base at J, with 10 bases in the middle. Germline V gene data show CDR1 as SGHRS and CDR2 as YFSETQ. The CDR3 is made up of 14 amino acids. This CDR3 is CASSPEPGTDTQYF. Here the CDR3 DNA reads TGCGCCAGCAGCCCGGAACCTGGCACAGATACGCAGTATTTT.

This clonotype has at least ten counts. The chain combines TRBV7-3 with TRBJ2-1; D is possibly TRBD2 (7 bases). Deletions cut 6 bases from V and 8 bases from J, with 17 bases between. The CDR3 length is 14 residues. Germline assignment: CDR1 SGHTA and CDR2 FQGTGA. In DNA, the CDR3 is TGTGCCAGCAGACGGGCCGCGGGGGCGGATGAGCAGTTCTTC. This codes for CASRRAAGADEQFF.

This clonotype was observed a few times. This rearrangement joins TRBV6-2 or TRBV6-3 to TRBJ2-1; the match to TRBD2 covers 7 bases. This CDR3 spans 13 amino acids. Trimming took 2 bases from V and 7 from J; bases not matched to a gene: 2. Germline V gene data show CDR1 as MNHEY and CDR2 as SVGEGT. Written as DNA, the CDR3 is TGTGCCAGCAGTTACGGGGGGGAAAATGAGCAGTTCTTC. Translated, it gives CASSYGGENEQFF.

This clonotype was detected many times. V usage is TRBV12-3 or TRBV12-4 and J usage is TRBJ2-1, with D hard to call. The CDR3 has 14 amino acids. V was pared by 3 bases and J by 9 bases, with 15 bases between. The DNA for the CDR3 is TGTGCCAGCAGTTTGCTGAGTGGGCCGAGTGAGCAGTTCTTC. This sequence encodes CASSLLSGPSEQFF.

Note on this clonotype: Possible read error: a much larger clone is one base away. The chain employs TRBV27 and TRBJ2-2, with D perhaps matching TRBD2 (5 bases). Germline V gene sequence: CDR1 MNHEY, CDR2 SMNVEV (reference sequence). This CDR3 has 13 amino acids. The CDR3, as DNA: TGTGCCAGCACGGACTTTAACACCGTGGAGCTGTTTTTT. It encodes CASTDFNTVELFF.

The V and J genes are TRBV7-9 and TRBJ1-4, with 7 bases aligning to TRBD1. The V segment lost 5 bases and the J segment 3 bases; nucleotides outside the gene matches: 3. The CDR3 is 14 amino acids. CDR1 is SEHNR, CDR2 FQNEAQ, per germline (reference sequence). CDR3 residues: CASSPGTANEKLFF. As DNA, the CDR3 is TGTGCCAGCAGCCCGGGGACAGCTAATGAAAAACTGTTTTTT.

This clonotype was counted ten times or more. At one end, the junction sequence differs from germline, possibly due to a read error. The rearrangement links TRBV29-1 to TRBJ2-1; D ambiguous. This CDR3 spans 9 amino acids. Germline V gene sequence: CDR1 SQVTM, CDR2 ANQGSEA. CDR3 nucleotide sequence: TGCAGCGTACACAACGAGCAGTTCTTC. Amino acids: CSVHNEQFF.

This clonotype has ten or more counts. This sequence joins TRBV6-6 and TRBJ2-3, with D maybe TRBD1 (5 bases). Germline V gives CDR1 MNHNY, CDR2 SVGAGI (reference sequence). The CDR3 has 15 amino acids. Trimming took 6 bases from V and 6 from J, leaving 19 bases between them. The CDR3 DNA follows: TGTGCCAGCAGCCTGGGGCTAGTAAGATTCGATACGCAGTATTTT. Translated: CASSLGLVRFDTQYF.

The gene calls are TRBV5-4 and TRBJ1-2; TRBD1 matches 7 bases. CDR1 is SGHNT and CDR2 is YYREEE in the germline V gene (reference sequence). J lost 8 bases, V lost 3 bases, and 16 bases had no gene match. The CDR3 consists of 16 residues. The CDR3, as DNA: TGTGCCAGCAGCTCCCCTGTAACAGGGGACGCAGGGGGCTACACCTTC. The encoded protein is CASSSPVTGDAGGYTF.

This clonotype was detected many times. The J gene is TRBJ2-2, the V gene TRBV7-8; D possibly matches TRBD1 or TRBD2 (5 bases each). The germline V gene has CDR1 SGHVS and CDR2 FQNEAQ. The CDR3 has 15 amino acids. The V and J ends lost 5 bases and 0 bases respectively, with 10 bases between them. This CDR3 reads CASSHWDPNTGELFF. The CDR3 DNA sequence: TGTGCCAGCAGCCACTGGGACCCGAACACCGGGGAGCTGTTTTTT.

In its sample, this clonotype was seen many times. This sequence joins TRBV29-1 and TRBJ2-7, with D possibly matching TRBD2 (6 bases). The germline V gene has CDR1 SQVTM and CDR2 ANQGSEA. The V end was cut by 4 bases, the J end by 0 bases, with 7 bases between. The CDR3 consists of 12 residues. CDR3 protein: CSVGRDSYEQYF. In nucleotides, the CDR3 is TGCAGCGTTGGGCGGGACTCCTACGAGCAGTACTTC.

This clonotype was recorded at least ten times. This chain connects TRBV7-2 to TRBJ2-3; 7 bases align to TRBD1. The V segment lost 5 bases and the J segment 1 base; nucleotides outside the gene matches: 3. The germline V gene encodes CDR1 SGHTA and CDR2 FQGNSA. This CDR3 is built from 14 residues. CDR3 protein: CASSLDRRTDTQYF. The CDR3 nucleotides are TGTGCCAGCAGCCTGGACAGGCGCACAGATACGCAGTATTTT.

The V gene is TRBV7-3, the J gene TRBJ2-3, with TRBD2 matching 14 bases. This CDR3 has 18 residues. With V trimmed by 4 bases and J by 1 base, 7 bases remained unmatched. The germline V gene encodes CDR1 SGHTA and CDR2 FQGTGA. CDR3 DNA sequence: TGTGCCAGCAGCTCCGGGACTAGCGGGGGCCCTCGCACAGATACGCAGTATTTT. It yields the protein CASSSGTSGGPRTDTQYF.

The chain joins TRBV7-8 to TRBJ2-7; TRBD2 matches at 13 bases. The germline V gene encodes CDR1 SGHVS and CDR2 FQNEAQ. The CDR3 runs to 16 residues. J gave up 7 bases and V 2 bases, and 8 bases lay outside the gene matches. The CDR3 reads CASSLSRTSGGLEQYF. The CDR3 region has the DNA TGTGCCAGCAGCTTAAGTCGGACTAGCGGGGGCCTGGAGCAGTACTTC.

This clonotype occurred many times. The chain is built from TRBV28 and TRBJ1-6; D perhaps matches TRBD1 (6 bases). The V gene's germline CDR1 is MDHEN and CDR2 SYDVKM. There are 13 residues in the CDR3. V shed 8 bases and J shed 6 bases, with 11 bases lying between them. This chain's CDR3 is CASFGQFNSPLHF. Written as DNA, the CDR3 is TGTGCCAGCTTTGGACAGTTTAATTCACCCCTCCACTTT.

This clonotype was observed many times. This chain connects TRBV7-2 to TRBJ2-1, with 12 bases lining up with TRBD2. V dropped 5 bases and J dropped 7; count of bases not matched to a gene: 9. CDR1 is SGHTA and CDR2 is FQGNSA in the germline V gene. The CDR3 runs to 16 residues. CDR3 in amino acids: CASSRGWTSGKNEQFF. DNA of the CDR3: TGTGCCAGCAGCCGGGGCTGGACTAGCGGGAAAAATGAGCAGTTCTTC.

This clonotype occurred many times. V gene TRBV18 combines with J gene TRBJ1-2; no reliable D call. Germline CDR1 and CDR2: KGHSH and LQKENI. Trimming took 5 bases from V and 5 from J, leaving 21 bases between them. This CDR3 region has 16 residues. The CDR3 reads CASSISQTDRRYGYTF. CDR3 nucleotides: TGTGCCAGCTCAATTAGCCAAACCGACCGAAGGTATGGCTACACCTTC. The whole variable domain, filled in from reference TRBV18 and TRBJ1-2, reads NAGVMQNPRHLVRRRGQEARLRCSPMKGHSHVYWYRQLPEEGLKFMVYLQKENIIDESGMPKERFSAEFPKEGPSILRIQQVVRGDSAAYFCASSISQTDRRYGYTFGSGTRLTVV.

V is TRBV12-3 or TRBV12-4 and J is TRBJ2-7; TRBD2 matches at 7 bases. This CDR3 has 14 amino acids. V was pared by 6 bases and J by 0 bases, with 5 bases of the junction left unmatched. The CDR3 region has the DNA TGTGCCAGCAGAACCGGGACTAACTCCTACGAGCAGTACTTC. Its translation: CASRTGTNSYEQYF.

Many counts were recorded for this clonotype. CDR3 DNA: TGTGCCAGCAGTGGCAGGCTCACGGGCTACACCTTC. This gives the protein CASSGRLTGYTF. The chain joins TRBV12-3 or TRBV12-4 to TRBJ1-2; D is undetermined. The CDR3 is made up of 12 amino acids. V lost 5 bases and J lost 8, with 12 bases in between.

This clonotype showed up many times. The chain recombines TRBV3-1 with TRBJ2-7; D possibly matches TRBD1 or TRBD2 (5 bases each). Trimming left V 6 bases short and J 3 bases short, with 18 bases between. CDR1 is LGHDT, CDR2 YNNKEL, per germline (reference sequence). The CDR3 is 15 residues long. Here the CDR3 DNA reads TGTGCCAGCAGTCGGGCCGGGACCGCGCTCTACGAGCAGTACTTC. It yields the protein CASSRAGTALYEQYF.

This clonotype was recorded at least ten times. The rearrangement uses TRBV5-8 and TRBJ2-1, with D perhaps being TRBD1 or TRBD2 (5 bases each). The CDR3 contains 13 residues. With 4 bases removed from V and 4 bases from J, the gap between germline ends came to 9 bases. CDR1 is SGHTS, CDR2 YDEGEE, per germline. The CDR3 loop is CASSPEGYNEQFF. The CDR3 nucleotides are TGTGCCAGCAGCCCCGAGGGGTACAATGAGCAGTTCTTC.